The TCR beta chain described here comes from a study of cytomegalovirus exposure and HLA in healthy donors (dated by TCRdb to 2015 to 2018). For the wider study: A later analysis indicated that the 130 or so validation repertoires were generated on the platform also employed for the 600 to 750 repertoires of the first cohort. The study aimed to test whether signatures of past pathogen exposure could be identified by cataloging public T cell receptors. Besides the first cohort of 666 subjects, a separate validation cohort made up of 120 different subjects was used. To predict cytomegalovirus infection status, the study brought together high-throughput TCR immunosequencing, statistical association of individual TCRs with disease status, and machine learning.

The library was prepared using the immunoSEQ multiplex PCR assay. As for how the authors treated the data: A statistical classification framework was built for diagnosing cytomegalovirus status from the catalog of TCR beta chain sequences. The table was pulled from immuneACCESS by TCRdb, which kept in-frame rearrangements only. Such tables lose some clones; where checked, under half of the loss comes from unresolved V genes, and the rest has no known cause. V and J calls and clone size come straight from that table; D and trimming were deduced from the DNA. The sample contains 150,000 to 200,000 clones, roughly 86% of them found a single time. Jointly, the top ten make up 4.2% of the sample. What the research found in general, with its limitations: Subsequent analysis determined that TCRs grouped into clusters in the first cohort also showed a tendency toward co-occurrence across the approximately 110 validation repertoires, and 94% of cluster scores exceeded 0. Cytomegalovirus status was reported to be diagnosed by the classifier with high specificity and sensitivity in both the original and validation cohorts. The study gave a list of some 150 TCR beta chains associated with cytomegalovirus. The authors suggested that the approach could potentially be extended to other disease states and immunological phenotypes. Across donors, most TCR sequences were observed very rarely, whereas some public TCRs were present in many individuals. A later analysis had no HLA typing for the validation cohort, so co-occurrence there was scored across all 130 or so repertoires. Three of the identified cytomegalovirus-associated TCR beta chains were confirmed in vitro to be specific for cytomegalovirus antigens.

The donors were included in the validation cohort of approximately 120 subjects, a group kept apart from the roughly 690-subject first cohort. Remarks on this clone: Its antigen is still unknown. No base quality information exists; no much larger clone differs at one position.

The clonotype was recovered from a man in his late teens or twenties in good health and CMV-seropositive. The sample was PBMCs.

The CDR3 corresponds to CASRVGLAATDTQYF. The DNA is TGTGCCAGCAGGGTGGGGCTAGCGGCCACAGATACGCAGTATTTT. The sequence is built from TRBV2 and TRBJ2-3; TRBD2 agrees with 7 junctional bases. For this chain, trimming is 6 bases at the V end and 2 bases at the J end, and the number of junction bases without a gene match is 8. The germline V gene provides CDR1 SNHLY and CDR2 FYNNEI. Taken from cysteine to phenylalanine, the CDR3 has 15 residues. Only the CDR3 DNA stays, 45 bases, in frame from base 1.